The 22 T cell receptor beta chains in this list originate from one sample, sequenced in a study of blood T cell repertoires in COVID-19. Clones were sequenced by immunoSEQ multiplex PCR, and TCRdb holds only the in-frame ones, with some missing. The sample records about 300,000 clones, around 90% being singletons. The sequenced material came from peripheral blood. The source of these receptors is a man younger than 35 with active or convalescent COVID-19.

The CDR3 DNA is TGTGCCAGTAGACCACAGGGGGCCGGAAACACCATATATTTT. It is translated as CASRPQGAGNTIYF. V gene TRBV21-1 combines with J gene TRBJ1-3; no check of the table's D call, TRBD1, against the DNA was made. TRBV21-1 is labeled a pseudogene. The CDR3 totals 14 residues.

This chain connects TRBV19 to TRBJ2-3; a possible D gene is TRBD2 (6 bases). CDR1 is LNHDA and CDR2 is SQIVND in the germline V gene (reference sequence). The CDR3 spans 15 residues. Trimming shortened V by 1 base and J by 2 bases, and 10 bases separated the two germline ends. For the CDR3, the DNA is TGTGCCAGTAGTATAGGCGGGATTAACACAGATACGCAGTATTTT. It translates to CASSIGGINTDTQYF. The variable domain in full, completed from reference TRBV19 and TRBJ2-3, reads DGGITQSPKYLFRKEGQNVTLSCEQNLNHDAMYWYRQDPGQGLRLIYYSQIVNDFQKGDIAEGYSVSREKKESFPLTVTSAQKNPTAFYLCASSIGGINTDTQYFGPGTRLTVL.

The CDR3 is CATSPTGWGTYEQYF. In nucleotides, the CDR3 is TGTGCCACCAGCCCGACGGGGTGGGGAACCTACGAGCAGTACTTC. V usage is TRBV15 and J usage is TRBJ2-7; maybe TRBD2 (5 bases). This CDR3 is built from 15 residues. Germline V CDR1 and CDR2: LNHNV, YYDKDF (reference sequence). V lost 5 bases and J 2 bases, leaving 16 bases between the germline ends.

The chain is built from TRBV24-1 and TRBJ2-2; TRBD2 matches 7 bases. The CDR3 is 16 amino acids. After removal of 0 bases from V and 3 bases from J, the junction contained 3 bases not matched to a gene. CDR1 is KGHDR, CDR2 SFDVKD, per germline. CDR3 region: CATSDLGEGDTGELFF. CDR3 sequence (DNA): TGTGCCACCAGTGATTTGGGGGAGGGTGACACCGGGGAGCTGTTTTTT.

V and J are TRBV11-2 and TRBJ1-1, with D unresolved. Trimming stripped 1 base from V and 1 base from J, with 10 bases between. This CDR3 is built from 15 residues. Looked up from germline, CDR1 is SGHAT and CDR2 is FQNNGV. In DNA form, the CDR3 reads TGTGCCAGCAGCTTAGGGAGAGTCGGGAACACTGAAGCTTTCTTT. Its protein product is CASSLGRVGNTEAFF.

The rearrangement joins TRBV2 to TRBJ2-1; 10 bases fit TRBD2. The CDR3 loop spans 17 amino acids. Unmatched junction bases numbered 8, after V lost 4 bases and J lost 2 bases. CDR1 and CDR2 (germline): SNHLY, FYNNEI. The CDR3: CASSVSSGRPPYNEQFF. The CDR3 region has the DNA TGTGCCAGCAGTGTCTCTAGCGGGAGACCCCCCTACAATGAGCAGTTCTTC.

As concerns this clone: One junction end does not reproduce the germline sequence, and a read error may be involved. The chain recombines TRBV2 with TRBJ1-2; D is uncertain. CDR3 length: 14 residues. Germline values: CDR1 SNHLY, CDR2 FYNNEI. The CDR3 region is CASSAGGTNYGYTF. The CDR3 DNA reads TGTGCCAGCAGTGCCGGAGGAACTAATTATGGCTACACCTTC.

The rearrangement joins TRBV6-5 to TRBJ1-4, with D tentatively TRBD1 (5 bases). V was shortened by 6 bases and J by 8 bases, with 19 bases between the two germline ends. CDR3 length: 15 residues. Per germline, CDR1 MNHEY and CDR2 SVGAGI. In nucleotides, the CDR3 is TGTGCCAGCAGCCGGGCGCGAGGGGCGGGGGAAAAACTGTTTTTT. Its protein is CASSRARGAGEKLFF.

This sequence joins TRBV4-1 and TRBJ2-2, with D tentatively TRBD1 (6 bases). The V gene's germline CDR1 is MGHRA and CDR2 YSYEKL. CDR3 size: 17 residues. Trimming took off 1 base at V and 2 bases at J, with 14 bases between the two ends. CDR3 DNA: TGCGCCAGCAGCCAAGGGTTGGGGGCGCGTAACACCGGGGAGCTGTTTTTT. Amino acids: CASSQGLGARNTGELFF.

J is TRBJ2-1 and V is TRBV18; D is possibly TRBD1 (6 bases). The CDR3 length is 15 residues. In germline, CDR1 is KGHSH, CDR2 LQKENI. Trimming pared 2 bases from V and 6 bases from J, leaving 14 bases between. The CDR3 nucleotides are TGTGCCAGCTCACCAGTACTCGCAGGGGTCAATGAGCAGTTCTTC. This sequence encodes CASSPVLAGVNEQFF.

This clone was detected only a few times. CDR3 nucleotides: TGCGCCAGCAGCGGGGAGTCTAGCGGGGGGAAGAGCACAGATACGCAGTATTTT. Translating it yields CASSGESSGGKSTDTQYF. The chain recombines TRBV5-1 with TRBJ2-3, with 11 nucleotides matching TRBD2. CDR1 and CDR2 from the germline V gene are SGHRS and YFSETQ. The CDR3 has 18 amino acids. Trimming removed 4 bases from V and 0 bases from J; junction bases left unmatched: 10.

The V and J genes are TRBV5-1 and TRBJ2-1; 8 nucleotides align to TRBD1. This CDR3 has 15 amino acids. The V gene end was trimmed by 0 bases and the J gene end by 9 bases; junction bases not matched to a gene: 8. Germline loops: CDR1 SGHRS, CDR2 YFSETQ. CDR3 amino acids: CASSLVLQGASEQFF. CDR3 DNA: TGCGCCAGCAGCTTGGTTCTTCAGGGGGCCTCTGAGCAGTTCTTC. Together with reference TRBV5-1 and TRBJ2-1, the CDR3 gives the full variable domain: KAGVTQTPRYLIKTRGQQVTLSCSPISGHRSVSWYQQTPGQGLQFLFEYFSETQRNKGNFPGRFSGRQFSNSRSEMNVSTLELGDSALYLCASSLVLQGASEQFFGPGTRLTVL.

The rearrangement links TRBV6-6 to TRBJ1-2, with 9 bases lining up with TRBD1. Per germline, CDR1 MNHNY and CDR2 SVGAGI (reference sequence). CDR3 size: 14 residues. The V and J ends lost 2 bases and 5 bases, in that order; junction bases with no gene match: 3. The CDR3 nucleotides read TGTGCCAGCAGTTACGGGGGACAGGGATATGGCTACACCTTC. Protein product: CASSYGGQGYGYTF.

This clone was seen more than once but under ten times. V is TRBV19 and J is TRBJ1-2; D may be TRBD1 (5 bases). The germline V gene has CDR1 LNHDA and CDR2 SQIVND (reference sequence). Trimming took off 8 bases at V and 4 bases at J, with 17 bases between the two ends. This CDR3 spans 14 amino acids. For the CDR3, the DNA is TGTGCCAGTGGATTAACGGGACTGGGCTATGGCTACACCTTC. Translated: CASGLTGLGYGYTF.

This chain joins TRBV6-5 and TRBJ2-3; TRBD2 matches at 10 bases. The CDR3 totals 15 residues. V shed 6 bases, J shed 3 bases, and the junction held 6 bases outside the gene matches. CDR1 MNHEY and CDR2 SVGAGI come from the germline V gene. Written as DNA, the CDR3 is TGTGCCAGCAGCGTGGTAGCGGGGGGTACAGATACGCAGTATTTT. Translated, it gives CASSVVAGGTDTQYF.

This sequence joins TRBV19 and TRBJ1-2; perhaps TRBD1 as D (6 bases). CDR3 size: 14 residues. CDR1 and CDR2 from the germline V gene are LNHDA and SQIVND (reference sequence). V gave up 5 bases and J gave up 6 bases, with 16 bases separating them. For the CDR3, the DNA is TGTGCCAGTAGTGCAAACAGGGTACGCAATGGCTACACCTTC. As protein: CASSANRVRNGYTF.

The table lists this clone with a count of one. V gene TRBV6-5 combines with J gene TRBJ1-2; D is possibly TRBD1 (6 bases). V gave up 4 bases and J gave up 4 bases, with 10 bases separating them. This CDR3 is 13 amino acids long. Germline V gives CDR1 MNHEY, CDR2 SVGAGI. The CDR3 loop reads CASSSGTLYGYTF. The CDR3 nucleotides are TGTGCCAGCAGTTCCGGGACACTCTATGGCTACACCTTC.

This clone was found a few times. The chain links TRBV2 to TRBJ1-2, with D uncertain. Germline CDR1 reads SNHLY; CDR2 reads FYNNEI. The V end was cut by 1 base, the J end by 4 bases, with 7 bases between. This CDR3 has 13 amino acids. The DNA of the CDR3 is TGTGCCAGCAGTGAAGGGCAGTTCTATGGCTACACCTTC. Translation gives CASSEGQFYGYTF.

The V gene is TRBV11-2, the J gene TRBJ2-6; no definite D call. This CDR3 contains 17 residues. Per germline, CDR1 SGHAT and CDR2 FQNNGV. Trimming left V 0 bases short and J 4 bases short, with 13 bases between. The CDR3 coding sequence is TGTGCCAGCAGCTTAGATTACGGGTTGAGGGGGGCCAACGTCCTGACTTTC. It specifies CASSLDYGLRGANVLTF.

The DNA for the CDR3 is TGTGCCAGTAGTACCCACAGGGGTGAGCAGTTCTTC. This sequence encodes CASSTHRGEQFF. V usage is TRBV19 and J usage is TRBJ2-1, with 7 bases lining up with TRBD1. Germline-derived CDR1 and CDR2 are LNHDA and SQIVND (reference sequence). Germline trimming cut 4 bases from V and 9 bases from J; bases unmatched to any gene: 3. This CDR3 region has 12 residues.

With respect to this clone: This sample includes further DNA sequences coding for the same CDR3. The J gene is TRBJ2-3, the V gene TRBV9, with TRBD2 identical over 9 bases. CDR3 length: 15 residues. Trimming removed 1 base from V and 0 bases from J; junction bases left unmatched: 0. Germline loops: CDR1 SGDLS, CDR2 YYNGEE. The CDR3: CASSVSGGSTDTQYF. CDR3 coding DNA: TGTGCCAGCAGCGTAAGCGGGGGGAGCACAGATACGCAGTATTTT.

V gene TRBV7-9 combines with J gene TRBJ1-6, with 9 bases lining up with TRBD1. The trim removed 5 bases at V and 7 bases at J, leaving 15 bases unmatched. This CDR3 spans 18 amino acids. Germline values: CDR1 SEHNR, CDR2 FQNEAQ (reference sequence). CDR3 nucleotide sequence: TGTGCCAGCAGCAACCTTAGACAGGGGGGGTTAGTGAATTCACCCCTCCACTTT. This sequence encodes CASSNLRQGGLVNSPLHF.